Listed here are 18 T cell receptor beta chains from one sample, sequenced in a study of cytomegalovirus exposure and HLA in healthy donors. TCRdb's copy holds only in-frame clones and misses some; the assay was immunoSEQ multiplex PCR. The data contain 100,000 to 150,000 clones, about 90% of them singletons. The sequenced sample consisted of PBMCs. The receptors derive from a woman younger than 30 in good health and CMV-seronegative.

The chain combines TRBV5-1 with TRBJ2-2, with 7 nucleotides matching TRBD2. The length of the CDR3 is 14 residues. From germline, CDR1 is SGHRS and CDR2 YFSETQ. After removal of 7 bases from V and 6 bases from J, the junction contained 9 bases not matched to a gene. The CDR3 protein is CASQAGDGAGELFF. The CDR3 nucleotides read TGCGCCAGCCAGGCGGGGGATGGGGCCGGGGAGCTGTTTTTT.

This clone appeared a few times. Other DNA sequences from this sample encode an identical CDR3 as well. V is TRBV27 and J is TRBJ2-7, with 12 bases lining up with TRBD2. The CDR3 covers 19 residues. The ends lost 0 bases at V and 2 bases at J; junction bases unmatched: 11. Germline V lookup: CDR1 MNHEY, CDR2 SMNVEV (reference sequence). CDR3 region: CASSLSKGLAGGLPYEQYF. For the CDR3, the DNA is TGTGCCAGCAGTTTATCGAAGGGGCTAGCGGGAGGGCTCCCCTACGAGCAGTACTTC.

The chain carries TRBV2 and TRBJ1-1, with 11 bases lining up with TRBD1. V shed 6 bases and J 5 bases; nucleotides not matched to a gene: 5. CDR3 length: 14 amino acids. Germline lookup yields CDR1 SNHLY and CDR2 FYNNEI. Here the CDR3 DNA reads TGTGCCAGCAGGGCCGGGACAGGGGGGACTGAAGCTTTCTTT. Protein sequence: CASRAGTGGTEAFF.

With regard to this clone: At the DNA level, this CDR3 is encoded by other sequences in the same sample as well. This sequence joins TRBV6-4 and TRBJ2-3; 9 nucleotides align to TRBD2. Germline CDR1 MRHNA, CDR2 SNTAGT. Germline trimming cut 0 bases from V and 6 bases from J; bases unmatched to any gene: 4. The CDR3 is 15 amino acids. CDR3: CASSDSAGGLDTQYF. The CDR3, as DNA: TGTGCCAGCAGTGACTCGGCGGGGGGGCTGGATACGCAGTATTTT.

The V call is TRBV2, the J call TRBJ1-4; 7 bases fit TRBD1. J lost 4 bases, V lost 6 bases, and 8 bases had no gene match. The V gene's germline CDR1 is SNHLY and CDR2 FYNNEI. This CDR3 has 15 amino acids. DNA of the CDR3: TGTGCCAGCAGCCTGACAGGGCCCCTTAATGAAAAACTGTTTTTT. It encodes CASSLTGPLNEKLFF.

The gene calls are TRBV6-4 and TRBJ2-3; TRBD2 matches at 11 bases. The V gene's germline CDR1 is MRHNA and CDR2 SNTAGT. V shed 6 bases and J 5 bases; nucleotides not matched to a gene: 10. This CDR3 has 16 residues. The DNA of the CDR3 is TGTGCCAGCAGGGAGACGACTAGCGGGAAGAAAGATACGCAGTATTTT. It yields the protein CASRETTSGKKDTQYF.

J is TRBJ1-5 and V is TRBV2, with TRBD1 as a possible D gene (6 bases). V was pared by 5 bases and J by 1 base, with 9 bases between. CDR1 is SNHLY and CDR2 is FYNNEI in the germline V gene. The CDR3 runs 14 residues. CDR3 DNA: TGTGCCAGCAGTTCAGGGGTCAGCAATCAGCCCCAGCATTTT. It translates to CASSSGVSNQPQHF.

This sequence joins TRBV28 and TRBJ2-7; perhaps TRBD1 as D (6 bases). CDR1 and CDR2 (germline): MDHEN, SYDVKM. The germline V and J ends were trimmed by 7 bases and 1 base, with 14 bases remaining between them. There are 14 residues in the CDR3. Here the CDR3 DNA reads TGTGCCAGCAATCGGACAGCTGCTTCCTACGAGCAGTACTTC. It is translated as CASNRTAASYEQYF.

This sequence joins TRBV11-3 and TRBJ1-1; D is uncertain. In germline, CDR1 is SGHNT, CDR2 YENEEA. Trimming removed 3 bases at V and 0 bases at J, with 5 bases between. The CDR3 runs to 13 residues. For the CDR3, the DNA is TGTGCCAGCAGCTTCGCAGTGAACACTGAAGCTTTCTTT. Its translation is CASSFAVNTEAFF.

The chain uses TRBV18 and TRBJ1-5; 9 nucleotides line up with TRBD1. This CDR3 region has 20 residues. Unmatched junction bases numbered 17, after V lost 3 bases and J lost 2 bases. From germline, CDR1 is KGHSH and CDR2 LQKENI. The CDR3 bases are TGTGCCAGCTCACCGGAGGATGTCCGGGACAGGGAACGTTGCAATCAGCCCCAGCATTTT. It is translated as CASSPEDVRDRERCNQPQHF.

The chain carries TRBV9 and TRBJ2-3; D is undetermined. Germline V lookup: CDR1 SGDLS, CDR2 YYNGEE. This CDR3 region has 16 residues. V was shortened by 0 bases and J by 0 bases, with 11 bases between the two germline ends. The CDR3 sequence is CASSVDEMRSTDTQYF. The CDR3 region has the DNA TGTGCCAGCAGCGTAGATGAGATGCGGAGCACAGATACGCAGTATTTT. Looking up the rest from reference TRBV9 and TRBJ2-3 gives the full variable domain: DSGVTQTPKHLITATGQRVTLRCSPRSGDLSVYWYQQSLDQGLQFLIQYYNGEERAKGNILERFSAQQFPDLHSELNLSSLELGDSALYFCASSVDEMRSTDTQYFGPGTRLTVL.

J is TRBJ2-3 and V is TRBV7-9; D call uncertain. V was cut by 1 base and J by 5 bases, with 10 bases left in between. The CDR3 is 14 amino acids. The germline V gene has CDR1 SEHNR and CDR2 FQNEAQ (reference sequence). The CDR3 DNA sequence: TGTGCCAGCAGCTTAGATTCAGCGAAAGATACGCAGTATTTT. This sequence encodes CASSLDSAKDTQYF.

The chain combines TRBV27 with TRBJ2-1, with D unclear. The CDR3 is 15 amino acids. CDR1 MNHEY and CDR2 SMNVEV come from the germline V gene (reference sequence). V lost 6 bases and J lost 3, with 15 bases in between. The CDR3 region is CASSPANLVYNEQFF. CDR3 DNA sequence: TGTGCCAGCAGCCCAGCAAACCTAGTCTACAATGAGCAGTTCTTC.

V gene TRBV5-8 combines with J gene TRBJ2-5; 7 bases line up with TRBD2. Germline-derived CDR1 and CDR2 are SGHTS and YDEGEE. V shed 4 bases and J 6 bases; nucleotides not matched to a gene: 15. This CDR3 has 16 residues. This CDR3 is CASSPARGSRSQTQYF. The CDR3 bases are TGTGCCAGCAGCCCGGCCCGCGGGAGTCGGAGTCAGACCCAGTACTTC.

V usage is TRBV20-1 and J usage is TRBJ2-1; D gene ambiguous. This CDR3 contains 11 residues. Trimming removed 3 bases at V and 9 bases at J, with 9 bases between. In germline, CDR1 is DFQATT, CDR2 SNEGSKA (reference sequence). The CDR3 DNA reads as TGCAGTGCTAGGTTCACGGGTGAGCAGTTCTTC. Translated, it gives CSARFTGEQFF.

Written as DNA, the CDR3 is TGTGCCTGGAGCGAAACAGGGTTGGGCTATGGCTACACCTTC. Its protein is CAWSETGLGYGYTF. The chain uses TRBV30 and TRBJ1-2; tentative D call: TRBD1 (6 bases). The V end lost 3 bases, the J end lost 4 bases, and 15 bases lay between the germline ends. The V gene's germline CDR1 is GTSNPN and CDR2 SVGIG (reference sequence). CDR3 length: 14 residues.

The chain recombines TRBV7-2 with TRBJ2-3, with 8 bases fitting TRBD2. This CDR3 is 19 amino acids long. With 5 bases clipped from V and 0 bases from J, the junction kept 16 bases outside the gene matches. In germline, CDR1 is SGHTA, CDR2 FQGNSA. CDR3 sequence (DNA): TGTGCCAGCAGCCCCACCCTTCTTTTAGCGGGGACAAGCACAGATACGCAGTATTTT. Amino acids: CASSPTLLLAGTSTDTQYF.

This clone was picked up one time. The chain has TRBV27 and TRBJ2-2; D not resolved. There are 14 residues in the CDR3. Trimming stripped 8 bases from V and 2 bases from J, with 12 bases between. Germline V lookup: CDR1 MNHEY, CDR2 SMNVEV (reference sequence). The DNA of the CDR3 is TGTGCCAGCCTGTTGAGGTCCAACACCGGGGAGCTGTTTTTT. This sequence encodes CASLLRSNTGELFF.